One and the same sample provided the 6 T cell receptor beta chains below, sequenced in a study of blood T cells in healthy people across ages. Through a sample-barcoded 5' primer and a J-beta primer mix, a second PCR was run for about 7 to 12 cycles. In TCRdb, the 5' RACE reads were re-called with MiXCR into one record per CDR3 protein. The sample consists of 710,000 or so distinct CDR3 sequences, about 24% of them appearing once. Material: blood. The receptor set was obtained from a man between 65 and 79 years old in good health.

This clonotype has only a few counts. An end of the junction differs from the germline gene, which may be a read error. The rearrangement uses TRBV7-8 and TRBJ1-6, with 10 bases fitting TRBD1. This CDR3 has 16 residues. Germline values: CDR1 SGHVS, CDR2 FQNEAQ. Written as DNA, the CDR3 is TGTGCCAGCAGGGGGGACAGGGGTCAAGGGTTTTCAGCCCTCCACTTT. It is translated as CASRGDRGQGFSALHF.

Points on this clonotype: The CDR3 carries no conserved terminal phenylalanine or tryptophan, so it likely arises from a read error. The gene calls are TRBV5-1 and TRBJ2-7; D remains unclear. The CDR3 has 15 residues. The germline V gene has CDR1 SGHRS and CDR2 YFSETQ. Trimming took 2 bases from V and 3 from J, leaving 15 bases between them. In nucleotides, the CDR3 is TGCGCCAGCAGCTTCGCGCCAAGTCGGAACTACGAGCAGTACTCC. Amino acids: CASSFAPSRNYEQYS.

J is TRBJ2-3 and V is TRBV11-3; D unresolved. The germline CDR1 and CDR2 sequences are SGHNT and YENEEA. The V and J ends lost 2 bases and 3 bases respectively, with 9 bases between them. The CDR3 has 14 residues. CDR3 sequence (DNA): TGTGCCAGCAGCTTATTCCCGGAGACAGATACGCAGTATTTT. Residues: CASSLFPETDTQYF.

V is TRBV29-1 and J is TRBJ2-4; 12 bases agree with TRBD1. Germline values: CDR1 SQVTM, CDR2 ANQGSEA. The CDR3 has 17 residues. J gave up 2 bases and V 5 bases, and 10 bases lay outside the gene matches. CDR3 sequence reads: CSVKGQGATKTKNIQYF. The CDR3 DNA follows: TGCAGCGTTAAGGGACAGGGGGCAACGAAAACCAAAAACATTCAGTACTTC.

The rearrangement links TRBV12-3 or TRBV12-4 to TRBJ1-2; D is undetermined. Trimming stripped 5 bases from V and 8 bases from J, with 15 bases between. CDR3 size: 13 residues. CDR3 sequence reads: CASSPGLSPGYTF. The CDR3 DNA reads as TGTGCCAGCAGTCCTGGACTGTCGCCCGGCTACACCTTC.

The sample holds one count of this clonotype. This chain joins TRBV29-1 and TRBJ2-1, with D tentatively TRBD2 (7 bases). The CDR3 is 12 residues long. Trimming left V 7 bases short and J 8 bases short, with 15 bases between. The germline V gene encodes CDR1 SQVTM and CDR2 ANQGSEA. CDR3 region: CSASEGGDEQFF. Written as DNA, the CDR3 is TGCAGCGCGTCAGAGGGGGGGGATGAGCAGTTCTTC.